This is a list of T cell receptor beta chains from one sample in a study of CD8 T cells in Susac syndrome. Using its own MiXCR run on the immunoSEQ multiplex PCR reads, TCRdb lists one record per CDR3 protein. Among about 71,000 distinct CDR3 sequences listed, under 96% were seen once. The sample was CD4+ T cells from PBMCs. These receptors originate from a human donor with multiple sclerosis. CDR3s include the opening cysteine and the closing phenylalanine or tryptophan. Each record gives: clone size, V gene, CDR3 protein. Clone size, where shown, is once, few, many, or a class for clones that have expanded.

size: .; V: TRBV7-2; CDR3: CASSPGTGHTTKQYF
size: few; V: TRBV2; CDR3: CASSVGETQYF
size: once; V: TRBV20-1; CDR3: CSASDEGANTIYF
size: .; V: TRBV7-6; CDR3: CASSLLVSGSPRETQYF
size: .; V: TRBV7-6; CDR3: CASSPQQGWAEAFF
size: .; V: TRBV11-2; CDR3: CASSLVPGQVTSYEQYF
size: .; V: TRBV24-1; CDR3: CATSQSGPSYGYTF
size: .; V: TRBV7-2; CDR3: CASSREMQETQYF
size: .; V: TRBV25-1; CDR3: CASSGGGNLTDTQYF
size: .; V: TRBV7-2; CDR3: CASSLSGGGAGKTQYF
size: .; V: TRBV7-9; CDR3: CASSRERAGEKLFF
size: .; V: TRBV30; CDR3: CAWSSRTGGNQPQHF
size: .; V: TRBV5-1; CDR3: CASGYVNSGANVLTF
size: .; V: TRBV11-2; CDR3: CASSPGLPGSYEQYF
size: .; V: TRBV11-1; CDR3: CASSRVDRAGEQFF
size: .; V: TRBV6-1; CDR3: CASRELNTIYF
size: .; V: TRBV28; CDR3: CASSEGAYGANVLTF
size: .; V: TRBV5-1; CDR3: CASSLWVSAGELFF
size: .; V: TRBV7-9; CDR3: CASSPRTGRNTGAFF
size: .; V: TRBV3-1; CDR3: CASSPWGQETQYF
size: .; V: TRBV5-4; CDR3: CASSLDTNYGYTF
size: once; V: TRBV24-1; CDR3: CATSDLTAGRAGELFF
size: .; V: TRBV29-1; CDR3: CSVDSWRGKHQETQYF
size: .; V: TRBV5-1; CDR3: CASSPQPSTSYEQYF
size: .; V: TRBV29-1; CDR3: CSVLSTDTQYF
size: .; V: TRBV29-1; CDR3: CSVASLDRFSTDTQYF
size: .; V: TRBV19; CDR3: CASSIQRGYEQYF
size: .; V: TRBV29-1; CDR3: CSIRPGTSGVSTDTQYF
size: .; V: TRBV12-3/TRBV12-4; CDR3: CASSSGLAGFQETQYF
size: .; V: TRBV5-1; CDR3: CASSLLPRTQETQYF